This T cell receptor (beta chain) was recorded in a study of cytomegalovirus exposure and HLA in healthy donors. The study's findings and limits: Cytomegalovirus-associated status was assigned to around 160 TCR beta chains. First-cohort TCR clusters tended to co-occur in the 120 or so validation repertoires, a later analysis found. Rare TCR sequences predominated, though certain public TCRs were found in many donors.

Per the germline V gene, CDR1 is SGHVS and CDR2 is FNYEAQ. The CDR3 spans 14 residues. Trimming took 1 base from V and 6 from J, leaving 9 bases between them. In the case of this clone: The antigen is undetermined.

TCRdb's copy holds only in-frame clones and misses some; the assay was immunoSEQ multiplex PCR. This table holds approximately 150,000 clones, 84% found once. The rearrangement uses TRBV7-6 and TRBJ1-4, with unresolved D. Material: PBMCs. The sequence was obtained from a man in his thirties or forties in good health and CMV-seropositive. CDR3 sequence (DNA): TGTGCCAGCAGCTTAGGTGTGCAGGATGAAAAACTGTTTTTT. It specifies CASSLGVQDEKLFF.